The rows below give T cell receptor beta chains drawn from one sample of a study of blood T cell repertoires in COVID-19. Clones were read by immunoSEQ multiplex PCR, and TCRdb kept only the in-frame ones, dropping some. The table has a few hundred thousand clones, around 87% seen once. Sequencing used PBMCs or T cells enriched from blood (not recorded which). The receptor set was obtained from a man aged 30 to 45 who had been exposed to COVID-19. Both conserved end residues are part of each CDR3. D genes are given only for firm matches. Only some rows state a clone size, as once, few, many or a class for expanded clones.

TRBJ2-3	TRBV6-4	15	.	TRBD2	CASSASGGATDTQYF	TGTGCCAGCAGTGCTAGCGGGGGGGCCACAGATACGCAGTATTTT
TRBJ1-4	TRBV5-4	14	.	TRBD1	CASSRQGYSEKLFF	TGTGCCAGCAGCCGACAGGGGTATAGTGAAAAACTGTTTTTT
TRBJ2-7	TRBV9	15	.	TRBD2	CASSPGRGRVHEQYF	TGTGCCAGCAGCCCCGGGAGGGGCAGGGTCCACGAGCAGTACTTC
TRBJ2-7	TRBV2	12	.	TRBD1	CASGGTGLEQYF	TGTGCCAGCGGAGGGACAGGGCTCGAGCAGTACTTC
TRBJ1-2	TRBV6-5	13	medium-sized	.	CASSASEVYGYTF	TGTGCCAGCAGCGCGTCGGAGGTCTATGGCTACACCTTC
TRBJ2-3	TRBV6-1	16	once	.	CASSEESAGNVDTQYF	TGTGCCAGCAGTGAAGAATCGGCAGGGAATGTAGATACGCAGTATTTT
TRBJ2-5	TRBV5-4	16	.	TRBD1	CASSLVPTGVPETQYF	TGTGCCAGCAGCCTCGTGCCAACAGGGGTACCAGAGACCCAGTACTTC
TRBJ1-1	TRBV12-3/TRBV12-4	13	few	.	CASSRRRGTEAFF	TGTGCCAGCAGCCGCAGAAGGGGAACTGAAGCTTTCTTT
TRBJ1-5	TRBV5-1	15	.	TRBD1	CASSLVDREGQPQHF	TGCGCCAGCAGCTTGGTTGACAGGGAAGGACAGCCCCAGCATTTT
TRBJ1-2	TRBV5-1	13	.	.	CASSLKEAGGYTF	TGCGCCAGCAGCTTGAAGGAGGCGGGTGGCTACACCTTC
TRBJ1-1	TRBV5-1	17	.	.	CASSTLGEPGDKKEAFF	TGCGCCAGCAGCACACTAGGTGAGCCGGGCGATAAGAAAGAAGCTTTCTTT
TRBJ2-7	TRBV12-1	15	.	.	CASSIQTSGAYEQYF	TGTGCCAGCAGCATCCAGACTAGCGGGGCTTACGAGCAGTACTTC
TRBJ1-3	TRBV11-2	14	.	.	CASSLIRAGNTIYF	TGTGCCAGCAGCTTAATCAGGGCTGGAAACACCATATATTTT
TRBJ1-1	TRBV10-3	12	.	TRBD1	CASWGQLTEAFF	TGTGCCTCCTGGGGACAGCTCACTGAAGCTTTCTTT
TRBJ2-3	TRBV25-1	15	.	TRBD1	CASSDGTGSTDTQYF	TGTGCCAGCAGTGATGGGACAGGGAGCACAGATACGCAGTATTTT
TRBJ2-3	TRBV7-6	17	.	TRBD2	CASSYTPSGGALDTQYF	TGTGCCAGCAGCTACACACCCAGCGGGGGGGCTTTAGATACGCAGTATTTT
TRBJ1-4	TRBV16	15	.	.	CASSRAGRPGEKLFF	TGTGCCAGCAGCCGGGCCGGGAGGCCTGGTGAAAAACTGTTTTTT
TRBJ2-7	TRBV6-5	13	.	.	CAILQPTVYEQYF	TGTGCCATCCTACAGCCTACCGTCTACGAGCAGTACTTC
TRBJ2-7	TRBV20-1	15	.	TRBD1	CSASGTGTVIYEQYF	TGCAGTGCTAGTGGAACCGGGACAGTAATCTACGAGCAGTACTTC
TRBJ1-6	TRBV6-5	14	.	.	CASIKRGGDSPLHF	TGTGCCAGCATAAAAAGGGGGGGGGATTCACCCCTCCACTTT
TRBJ1-2	TRBV5-1	14	.	TRBD1	CASSRDSTTYGYTF	TGCGCCAGCAGCCGGGACAGCACTACCTATGGCTACACCTTC
TRBJ1-2	TRBV4-1	13	.	.	CASSQRTSYGYTF	TGCGCCAGCAGCCAAAGGACTTCTTATGGCTACACCTTC
TRBJ1-1	TRBV7-2	14	.	.	CASSSSRVRGYAFF	TGTGCCAGCAGCTCCAGCCGCGTAAGGGGGTATGCTTTCTTT
TRBJ1-1	TRBV6-5	13	.	TRBD1	CASTGTGGRRAFF	TGTGCCAGCACCGGGACAGGGGGCAGGAGGGCTTTCTTT
TRBJ2-7	TRBV9	15	.	.	CASSSNPLHSYEQYF	TGTGCCAGCAGCTCAAACCCATTACACTCCTACGAGCAGTACTTC
TRBJ1-1	TRBV5-1	19	.	TRBD1	CASSPGTGANLIMNTEAFF	TGCGCCAGCAGCCCCGGGACAGGTGCGAACCTAATCATGAACACTGAAGCTTTCTTT
TRBJ2-7	TRBV4-2	13	.	.	CASSQERSYEQYF	TGTGCCAGCAGCCAAGAGAGATCCTACGAGCAGTACTTC
TRBJ2-7	TRBV12-5	15	.	TRBD1	CASGLTRDRPYEQYF	TGTGCTAGTGGTTTGACCCGGGACAGGCCCTACGAGCAGTACTTC
TRBJ2-7	TRBV7-6	16	.	TRBD2	CASSPTPKRGRYEQYF	TGTGCCAGCAGCCCGACCCCCAAGCGGGGGAGATACGAGCAGTACTTC